The 4 T cell receptor beta chains given below trace back to one sample, sequenced in a study of T-cell memory formation after mild COVID-19. TCRdb redid the calling of the 5' RACE reads with MiXCR, one entry per CDR3 protein. The sample records hundreds of thousands of distinct CDR3 sequences, 19% being singletons. Sequencing was carried out using PBMCs or a T cell subset sorted from them (not recorded which). The receptors were gathered from a man aged 18-30 years who had mild COVID-19 (a few samples of this study predate the infection). Cell type and time point are not known.

This clonotype was picked up a small number of times. Germline and junction disagree at one end, which may indicate a read error. The chain joins TRBV7-7 to TRBJ2-2, with 7 bases identical to TRBD2. This CDR3 is 14 amino acids long. The germline gives CDR1 SSHAT, CDR2 FNYEAQ (reference sequence). The CDR3 loop reads CASSPPAGVGELFF. DNA for the CDR3: TGTGCTAGCAGCCCGCCTGCGGGGGTCGGGGAGCTGTTTTTT.

This clonotype was counted between two and nine times. The rearrangement joins TRBV6-6 to TRBJ2-5, with 8 bases that match TRBD2. Germline CDR1 MNHNY, CDR2 SVGAGI (reference sequence). The CDR3 has 13 residues. V lost 5 bases, J lost 4 bases, and 3 bases stayed unmatched. CDR3 protein: CASSNSGAETQYF. The CDR3 DNA reads TGTGCCAGCAGTAATAGCGGGGCAGAGACCCAGTACTTC.

This clonotype was seen a handful of times. The germline gene is not matched at one end of the junction; a read error may be the cause. This chain uses TRBV25-1 with TRBJ1-6; D is ambiguous. From germline, CDR1 is MGHDK and CDR2 SYGVNS. The CDR3 spans 13 residues. The CDR3 spells CASSITYNSPLHF. The DNA for the CDR3 is TGTGCCAGCAGTATCACCTACAATTCACCCCTCCACTTT.

Comment on this clonotype: Germline is not matched at one junction end, which may reflect a read error. CDR3 coding DNA: TGCGCCAGCAGAGAGTCAATTCTCGAGCAGTACTTC. Translating it yields CASRESILEQYF. The rearrangement links TRBV10-2 to TRBJ2-7; D not certain. The length of the CDR3 is 12 residues. Germline lookup yields CDR1 WSHSY and CDR2 SAAADI.